This T cell receptor beta chain was profiled in a study of human T cells and chemical hapten exposure. Across the whole study: The use of 2% DPC on roughly 2 cm by roughly 2 cm of upper inner arm skin constituted sensitization. Patients' scalps got diphenylcyclopropenone weekly throughout the approximately 25-week study.

Time point: patch test 1, 2 weeks after DPC sensitization. The treatment was: therapeutic diphenylcyclopropenone sensitization with weekly scalp DPC. TCRdb called the RACE reads again in MiXCR, with one record for every CDR3 protein. Of about 360,000 distinct CDR3 sequences in the sample, approximately 5.1% are singletons; the top ten hold 2% to 2.5%. At least ten counts were recorded for this clonotype. Germline V gene data show CDR1 as SEHNR and CDR2 as FQNEAQ (reference sequence). The CDR3 consists of 14 residues. With 1 base removed from V and 1 base from J, the gap between germline ends came to 4 bases.

The TCR originated in a woman aged 50 to 65 with alopecia areata. Some clones in this sample may be carry-over from other donors' samples. The source was whole blood, collected in connection with sensitization to the hapten diphenylcyclopropenone (DPC). The chain combines TRBV7-9 with TRBJ1-4; no definite D call. The CDR3 sequence is CASSLDGTNEKLFF. CDR3 sequence (DNA): TGTGCCAGCAGCTTAGACGGAACTAATGAAAAACTGTTTTTT. Filled out from reference TRBV7-9 and TRBJ1-4, the complete variable domain reads DTGVSQNPRHKITKRGQNVTFRCDPISEHNRLYWYRQTLGQGPEFLTYFQNEAQLEKSRLLSDRFSAERPKGSFSTLEIQRTEQGDSAMYLCASSLDGTNEKLFFGSGTQLSVL.